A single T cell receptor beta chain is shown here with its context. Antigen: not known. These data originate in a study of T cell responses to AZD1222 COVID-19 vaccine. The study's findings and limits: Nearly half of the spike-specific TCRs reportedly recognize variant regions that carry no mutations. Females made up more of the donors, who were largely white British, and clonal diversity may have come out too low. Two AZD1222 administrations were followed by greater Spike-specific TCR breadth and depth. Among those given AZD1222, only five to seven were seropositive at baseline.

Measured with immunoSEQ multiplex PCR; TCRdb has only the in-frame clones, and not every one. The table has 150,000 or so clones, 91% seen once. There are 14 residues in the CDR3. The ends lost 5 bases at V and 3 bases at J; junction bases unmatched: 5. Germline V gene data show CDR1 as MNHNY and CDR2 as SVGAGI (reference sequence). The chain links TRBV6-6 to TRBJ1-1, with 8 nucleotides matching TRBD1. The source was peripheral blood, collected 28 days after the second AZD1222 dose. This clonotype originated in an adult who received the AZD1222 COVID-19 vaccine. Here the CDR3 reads CASSTQGGYTEAFF. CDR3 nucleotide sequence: TGTGCCAGCAGTACACAGGGGGGGTACACTGAAGCTTTCTTT.